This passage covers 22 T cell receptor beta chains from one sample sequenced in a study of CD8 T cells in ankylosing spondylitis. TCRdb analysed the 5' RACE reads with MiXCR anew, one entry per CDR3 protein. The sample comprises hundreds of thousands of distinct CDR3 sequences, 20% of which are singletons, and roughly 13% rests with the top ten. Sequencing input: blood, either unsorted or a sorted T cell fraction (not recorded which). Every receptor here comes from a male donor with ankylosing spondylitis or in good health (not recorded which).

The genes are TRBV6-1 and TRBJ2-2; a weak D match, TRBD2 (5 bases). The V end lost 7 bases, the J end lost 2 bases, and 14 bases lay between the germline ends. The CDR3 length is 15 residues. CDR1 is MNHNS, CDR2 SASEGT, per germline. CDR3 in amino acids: CASKGSGGNTGELFF. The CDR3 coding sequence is TGTGCCAGCAAAGGGAGTGGCGGAAACACCGGGGAGCTGTTTTTT.

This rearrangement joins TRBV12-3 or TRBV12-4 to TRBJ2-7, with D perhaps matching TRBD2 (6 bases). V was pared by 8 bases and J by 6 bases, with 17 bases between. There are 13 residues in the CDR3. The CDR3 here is CASSLGGAVEQYF. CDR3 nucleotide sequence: TGTGCCAGCTCCCTCGGAGGGGCGGTCGAGCAGTACTTC.

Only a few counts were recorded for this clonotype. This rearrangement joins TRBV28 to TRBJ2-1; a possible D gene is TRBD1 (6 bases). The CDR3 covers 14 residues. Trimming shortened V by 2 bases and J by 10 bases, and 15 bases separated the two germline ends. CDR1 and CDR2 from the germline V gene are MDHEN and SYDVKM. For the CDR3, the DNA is TGTGCCAGCAGTTTACTCACAGGGTTGGAGGAGCAGTTCTTC. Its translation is CASSLLTGLEEQFF.

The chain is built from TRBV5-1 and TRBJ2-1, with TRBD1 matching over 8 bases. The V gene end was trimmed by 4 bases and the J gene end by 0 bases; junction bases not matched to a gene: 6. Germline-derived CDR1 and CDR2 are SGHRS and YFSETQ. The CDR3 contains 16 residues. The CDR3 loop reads CASSPWTGSSYNEQFF. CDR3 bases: TGCGCCAGCAGCCCTTGGACAGGGAGCTCCTACAATGAGCAGTTCTTC.

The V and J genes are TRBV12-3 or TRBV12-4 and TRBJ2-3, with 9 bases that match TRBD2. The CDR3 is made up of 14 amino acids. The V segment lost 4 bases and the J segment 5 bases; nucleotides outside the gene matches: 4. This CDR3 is CASSSEAGGDTQYF. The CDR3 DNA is TGTGCCAGCAGTTCCGAAGCGGGGGGAGATACGCAGTATTTT.

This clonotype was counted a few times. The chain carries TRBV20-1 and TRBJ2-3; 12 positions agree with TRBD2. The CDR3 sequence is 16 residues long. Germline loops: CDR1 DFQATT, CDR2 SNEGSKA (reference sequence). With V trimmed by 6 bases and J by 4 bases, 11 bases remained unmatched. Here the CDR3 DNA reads TGCAGTGCCCAGCCCACTAGCGGGGGGCAGGCAGATACGCAGTATTTT. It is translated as CSAQPTSGGQADTQYF.

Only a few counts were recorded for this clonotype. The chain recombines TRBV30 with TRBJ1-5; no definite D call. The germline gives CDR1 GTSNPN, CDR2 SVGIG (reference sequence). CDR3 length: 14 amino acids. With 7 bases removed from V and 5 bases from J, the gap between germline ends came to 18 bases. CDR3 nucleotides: TGTGCCTCGGGCGGCGGTTCGGGATATCAGCCCCAGCATTTT. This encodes CASGGGSGYQPQHF.

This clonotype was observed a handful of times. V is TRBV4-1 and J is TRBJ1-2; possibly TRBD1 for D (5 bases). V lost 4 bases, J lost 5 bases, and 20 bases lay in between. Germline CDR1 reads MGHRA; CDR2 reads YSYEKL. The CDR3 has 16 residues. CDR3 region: CASSPNNAGLLYGYTF. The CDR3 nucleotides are TGCGCCAGCAGCCCTAACAATGCGGGACTCCTATATGGCTACACCTTC.

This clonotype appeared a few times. The CDR3 DNA is TGCAGTGCTAGAGAGTTCGGGGGGCCCTACGAGCAGTACTTC. Its protein product is CSAREFGGPYEQYF. The chain combines TRBV20-1 with TRBJ2-7, with D maybe TRBD2 (7 bases). CDR3 length: 14 residues. The germline CDR1 and CDR2 sequences are DFQATT and SNEGSKA (reference sequence). Trimming cost V 0 bases and J 2 bases, with 11 bases left between them.

CDR3 nucleotides: TGTGCCAGCAGTTTTCTGGGGGCTCCTCGGGGGTACAATGAGCAGTTCTTC. This sequence encodes CASSFLGAPRGYNEQFF. The chain joins TRBV28 to TRBJ2-1, with D perhaps TRBD1 or TRBD2 (6 bases each). Germline CDR1 MDHEN, CDR2 SYDVKM. The V and J ends lost 3 bases and 4 bases respectively, with 19 bases between them. The CDR3 consists of 17 residues.

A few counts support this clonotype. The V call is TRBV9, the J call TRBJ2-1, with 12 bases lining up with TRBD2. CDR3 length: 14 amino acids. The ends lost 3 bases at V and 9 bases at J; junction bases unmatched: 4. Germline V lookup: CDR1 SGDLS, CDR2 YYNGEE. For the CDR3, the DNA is TGTGCCAGCAGCGCAGGACTAGCGGGGATTGAGCAGTTCTTC. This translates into CASSAGLAGIEQFF.

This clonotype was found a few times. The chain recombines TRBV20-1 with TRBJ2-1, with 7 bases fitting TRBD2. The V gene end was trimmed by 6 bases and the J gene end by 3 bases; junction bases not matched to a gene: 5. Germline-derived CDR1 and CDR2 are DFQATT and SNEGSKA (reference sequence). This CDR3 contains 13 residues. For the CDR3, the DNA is TGCAGTGCCAAGAGCGGGGACTACAATGAGCAGTTCTTC. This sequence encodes CSAKSGDYNEQFF.

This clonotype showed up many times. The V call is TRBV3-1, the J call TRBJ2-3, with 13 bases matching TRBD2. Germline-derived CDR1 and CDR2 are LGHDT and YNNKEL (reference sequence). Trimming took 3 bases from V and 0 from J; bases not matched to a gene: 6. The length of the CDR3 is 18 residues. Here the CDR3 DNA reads TGTGCCAGCAGCCAGGGGACTAGCGGGGTTATTAGCACAGATACGCAGTATTTT. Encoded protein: CASSQGTSGVISTDTQYF.

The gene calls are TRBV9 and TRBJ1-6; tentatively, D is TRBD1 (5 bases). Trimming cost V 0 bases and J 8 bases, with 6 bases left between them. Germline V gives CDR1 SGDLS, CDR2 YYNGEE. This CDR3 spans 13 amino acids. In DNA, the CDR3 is TGTGCCAGCAGCGTAGGAGGGGATTCACCCCTCCACTTT. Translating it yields CASSVGGDSPLHF.

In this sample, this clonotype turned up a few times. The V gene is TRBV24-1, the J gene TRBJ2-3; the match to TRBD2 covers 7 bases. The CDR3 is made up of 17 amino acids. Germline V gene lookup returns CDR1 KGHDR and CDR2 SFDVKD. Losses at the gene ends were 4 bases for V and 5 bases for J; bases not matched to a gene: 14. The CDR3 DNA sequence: TGTGCCACCAGTGACCAAATCAGCGGGACCTTCGGAGATACGCAGTATTTT. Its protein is CATSDQISGTFGDTQYF.

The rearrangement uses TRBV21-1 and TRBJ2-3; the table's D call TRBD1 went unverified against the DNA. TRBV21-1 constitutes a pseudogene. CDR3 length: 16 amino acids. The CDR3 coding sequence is TGTGCCAGCAGCAAAGGGCTGGACATAGTCACAGATACGCAGTATTTT. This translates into CASSKGLDIVTDTQYF.

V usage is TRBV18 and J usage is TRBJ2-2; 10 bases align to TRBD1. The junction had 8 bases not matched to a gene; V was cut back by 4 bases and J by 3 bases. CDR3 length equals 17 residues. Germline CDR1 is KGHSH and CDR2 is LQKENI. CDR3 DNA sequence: TGTGCCAGCTCACTCCGGGACAGGGGATTTGACACCGGGGAGCTGTTTTTT. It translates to CASSLRDRGFDTGELFF.

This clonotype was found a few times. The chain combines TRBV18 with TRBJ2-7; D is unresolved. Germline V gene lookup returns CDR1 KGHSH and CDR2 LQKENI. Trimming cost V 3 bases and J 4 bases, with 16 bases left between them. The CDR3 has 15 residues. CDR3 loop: CASSPPGLSRYEQYF. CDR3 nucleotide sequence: TGTGCCAGCTCACCCCCCGGGCTCTCGCGGTACGAGCAGTACTTC.

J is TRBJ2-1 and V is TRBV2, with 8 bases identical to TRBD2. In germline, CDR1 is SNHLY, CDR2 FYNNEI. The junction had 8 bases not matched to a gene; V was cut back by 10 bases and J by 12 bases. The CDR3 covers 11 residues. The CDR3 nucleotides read TGTGCCACCGCGGGGGGCTGGGGGCAGTTCTTC. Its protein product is CATAGGWGQFF.

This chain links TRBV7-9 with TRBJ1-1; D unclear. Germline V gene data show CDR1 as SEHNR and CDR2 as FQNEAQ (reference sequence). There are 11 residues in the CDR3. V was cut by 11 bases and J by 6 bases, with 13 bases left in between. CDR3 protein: CAVHSPSEAFF. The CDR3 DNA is TGTGCCGTACACAGTCCATCTGAAGCTTTCTTT.

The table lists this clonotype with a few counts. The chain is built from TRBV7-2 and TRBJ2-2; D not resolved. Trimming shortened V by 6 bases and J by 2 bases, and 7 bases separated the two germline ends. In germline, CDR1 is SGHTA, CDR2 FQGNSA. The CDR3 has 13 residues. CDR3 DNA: TGTGCCAGCAGGGCCCTTAACACCGGGGAGCTGTTTTTT. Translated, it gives CASRALNTGELFF.

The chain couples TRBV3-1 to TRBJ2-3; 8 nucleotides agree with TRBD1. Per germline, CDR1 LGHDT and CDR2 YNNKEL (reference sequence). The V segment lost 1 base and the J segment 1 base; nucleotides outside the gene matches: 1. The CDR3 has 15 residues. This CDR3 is CASSQVGQGTDTQYF. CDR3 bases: TGTGCCAGCAGCCAAGTGGGACAGGGCACAGATACGCAGTATTTT.